This T cell receptor beta chain comes out of a study of CD8 T cells in ankylosing spondylitis. Points on this clonotype: The antigen is undetermined.

The CDR3 covers 15 residues. V gave up 6 bases and J gave up 5 bases, with 20 bases separating them. Study-wide findings and caveats: Blood of patients with ankylosing spondylitis appeared to be characterized by a TCR beta motif of eight highly homologous variants. The study looked at matched synovial fluid samples from ankylosing spondylitis patients. Disease-linked clones were reported to be significantly enriched there.

Each TCR beta library was made by quantitative 5'-RACE that incorporated molecular barcodes. One entry per CDR3 protein results from TCRdb running MiXCR on the 5' RACE reads. The sample lists a few hundred thousand distinct CDR3 sequences; roughly 10% were seen once. The V and J genes are TRBV23-1 and TRBJ2-7; tentatively, D is TRBD2 (6 bases). TRBV23-1 qualifies as an ORF whose function is uncertain. This sequence originates from a male donor with ankylosing spondylitis or in good health (not recorded which). The material sequenced was blood, either unsorted or a sorted T cell fraction (not recorded which). The CDR3 here is CASRRRGGDSNEQYF. The DNA for the CDR3 is TGCGCCAGCAGGCGGAGAGGAGGGGACTCAAACGAGCAGTACTTC.